A selection of T cell receptor beta chains follows, all from one sample in a study of OX40 agonist ivuxolimab in advanced cancers. Clones were read by immunoSEQ multiplex PCR, and TCRdb kept only the in-frame ones, dropping some. Of roughly 30,000 clones in the sample, around nine tenths were seen once. Sequenced here: CD4+ or CD8+ T cells sorted from blood, sampled in a trial of the OX40 agonist ivuxolimab. The receptors shown here come from an adult with an advanced solid tumor such as melanoma, head and neck, liver or kidney cancer. The CDR3 runs from the conserved cysteine through the conserved F or W. Each record gives: V gene, CDR3 length, D gene, J gene, clone size, CDR3 DNA, CDR3 protein. A D gene is named only where the DNA matches it firmly. Some rows have no size entry. The others give once, few or many, or a class for an expanded clone.

v_call: TRBV4-3
cdr3_length: 15
d_call: .
j_call: TRBJ2-7
clone_size: .
cdr3_nt: TGCGCCAGCAGCGCAACTAGGGACGGACTGTGGGAGCAGTACTTC
cdr3_aa: CASSATRDGLWEQYF

v_call: TRBV7-9
cdr3_length: 15
d_call: .
j_call: TRBJ1-6
clone_size: .
cdr3_nt: TGTGCCAGCAGCTTAGGTCCTGCCGGGAATTCACCCCTCCACTTT
cdr3_aa: CASSLGPAGNSPLHF

v_call: TRBV4-3
cdr3_length: 15
d_call: .
j_call: TRBJ2-1
clone_size: .
cdr3_nt: TGCGCCAGCAGCCAAGCAGGGGTTTCGTACAATGAGCAGTTCTTC
cdr3_aa: CASSQAGVSYNEQFF

v_call: TRBV9
cdr3_length: 14
d_call: .
j_call: TRBJ2-1
clone_size: .
cdr3_nt: TGTGCCAGCAGCGTAGAGCGGGTCGTCACTGAGCAGTTCTTC
cdr3_aa: CASSVERVVTEQFF

v_call: TRBV28
cdr3_length: 16
d_call: .
j_call: TRBJ1-2
clone_size: .
cdr3_nt: TGTGCCAGCAGTTCCCCGGGCAGGGGAGTTGATATTGGCTACACCTTC
cdr3_aa: CASSSPGRGVDIGYTF

v_call: TRBV4-1
cdr3_length: 19
d_call: TRBD2
j_call: TRBJ2-1
clone_size: .
cdr3_nt: TGCGCCAGCAGCCAAGTGCGGCTAGCGGGAGTGTATTCCTACAATGAGCAGTTCTTC
cdr3_aa: CASSQVRLAGVYSYNEQFF

v_call: TRBV9
cdr3_length: 14
d_call: .
j_call: TRBJ2-1
clone_size: once
cdr3_nt: TGTGCCAGCAGCGTAGTGAAGGACTATGATGAGCAGTTCTTC
cdr3_aa: CASSVVKDYDEQFF

v_call: TRBV19
cdr3_length: 14
d_call: TRBD1
j_call: TRBJ2-2
clone_size: .
cdr3_nt: TGTGCCAGTAGTTGGGCAGGGGGTTCCGGGGAGCTGTTTTTT
cdr3_aa: CASSWAGGSGELFF

v_call: TRBV7-8
cdr3_length: 14
d_call: .
j_call: TRBJ1-1
clone_size: .
cdr3_nt: TGTGCCAGCAGCTTAGGACAAGTGAGCACTGAAGCTTTCTTT
cdr3_aa: CASSLGQVSTEAFF

v_call: TRBV19
cdr3_length: 13
d_call: TRBD1
j_call: TRBJ2-2
clone_size: .
cdr3_nt: TGTGCCAGTCGAACACAGGGGGCCGGGGAGCTGTTTTTT
cdr3_aa: CASRTQGAGELFF

v_call: TRBV28
cdr3_length: 15
d_call: TRBD2
j_call: TRBJ2-3
clone_size: .
cdr3_nt: TGTGCCAGCAGTCTTAGCGGGGACCTCACAGATACGCAGTATTTT
cdr3_aa: CASSLSGDLTDTQYF

v_call: TRBV6-5
cdr3_length: 16
d_call: TRBD1
j_call: TRBJ1-6
clone_size: .
cdr3_nt: TGTGCCAGCAGTTACTCAACAGGGGGCGCGAATTCACCCCTCCACTTT
cdr3_aa: CASSYSTGGANSPLHF

v_call: TRBV27
cdr3_length: 14
d_call: .
j_call: TRBJ2-7
clone_size: .
cdr3_nt: TGTGCCAGCAGTTCAGGGACTTCAACCTACGAGCAGTACTTC
cdr3_aa: CASSSGTSTYEQYF

v_call: TRBV15
cdr3_length: 14
d_call: .
j_call: TRBJ1-6
clone_size: few
cdr3_nt: TGTGCCACCAGGGCCGGGCCCGATAATTCACCCCTCCACTTT
cdr3_aa: CATRAGPDNSPLHF

v_call: TRBV7-3
cdr3_length: 15
d_call: .
j_call: TRBJ2-3
clone_size: once
cdr3_nt: TGTGCCAGCAGCTTAACTGCGGGGGCTGGAGATACGCAGTATTTT
cdr3_aa: CASSLTAGAGDTQYF

v_call: TRBV7-3
cdr3_length: 14
d_call: .
j_call: TRBJ2-1
clone_size: .
cdr3_nt: TGTGCCAGCAGCTTATTTCTTGGAGGCAATGAGCAGTTCTTC
cdr3_aa: CASSLFLGGNEQFF

v_call: TRBV28
cdr3_length: 16
d_call: TRBD1
j_call: TRBJ1-2
clone_size: .
cdr3_nt: TGTGCCAGCAGTGACACCCTAAGGGGGCGCACCTATGGCTACACCTTC
cdr3_aa: CASSDTLRGRTYGYTF

v_call: TRBV6-1
cdr3_length: 15
d_call: .
j_call: TRBJ2-2
clone_size: once
cdr3_nt: TGTGCCAGCAGTGAAGTAGGGTCGGGCACCGGGGAGCTGTTTTTT
cdr3_aa: CASSEVGSGTGELFF